These 27 T cell receptor beta chains came from one sample sequenced in a study of T cell clones after liver transplantation. Data came from immunoSEQ multiplex PCR; TCRdb stores just in-frame clones and leaves some out. The repertoire has 12,000 to 15,000 clones, approximately 82% of them found once; the top ten carry about 28%. The sequencing here drew on CD8+ T cells from blood, taken approximately 43 months after liver transplant. The receptor source for this set is a human patient who received a liver transplant. Some of the T cells may derive from the graft donor.

The chain joins TRBV2 to TRBJ1-5; perhaps TRBD1 as D (5 bases). The CDR3 is 15 residues long. The V end was cut by 4 bases, the J end by 2 bases, with 12 bases between. The germline V gene has CDR1 SNHLY and CDR2 FYNNEI. CDR3 DNA: TGTGCCAGCAGTGGGGTAGCGGGGGGCAATCAGCCCCAGCATTTT. It yields the protein CASSGVAGGNQPQHF.

Only one count was recorded for this clone. This chain links TRBV2 with TRBJ2-7, with no clear D. V lost 4 bases, J lost 3 bases, and 13 bases lay in between. This CDR3 is 14 amino acids long. Germline V gene data show CDR1 as SNHLY and CDR2 as FYNNEI. The CDR3, as DNA: TGTGCCAGCAGTGCTGGGTCCTATAGCTACGAGCAGTACTTC. As protein: CASSAGSYSYEQYF.

This chain links TRBV6-6 with TRBJ1-5; D not resolved. Per germline, CDR1 MNHNY and CDR2 SVGAGI (reference sequence). The CDR3 loop spans 15 amino acids. V shed 6 bases and J shed 5 bases, with 17 bases lying between them. The CDR3 DNA reads TGTGCCAGCAGCTCAACTCCAGTCACTTATCAGCCCCAGCATTTT. Its protein product is CASSSTPVTYQPQHF.

This clone was picked up one time. The chain employs TRBV28 and TRBJ2-2, with 8 bases that match TRBD1. CDR3 length: 13 residues. J gave up 7 bases and V 4 bases, and 2 bases lay outside the gene matches. CDR1 and CDR2 from the germline V gene are MDHEN and SYDVKM. The CDR3 is CASSSTGVGELFF. For the CDR3, the DNA is TGTGCCAGCAGTTCGACAGGGGTCGGGGAGCTGTTTTTT. Drawing the rest from reference TRBV28 and TRBJ2-2, the complete variable domain is DVKVTQSSRYLVKRTGEKVFLECVQDMDHENMFWYRQDPGLGLRLIYFSYDVKMKEKGDIPEGYSVSREKKERFSLILESASTNQTSMYLCASSSTGVGELFFGEGSRLTVL.

The chain uses TRBV27 and TRBJ2-1; no clear D. The ends were cut back, 4 bases at V and 4 bases at J, with 8 bases in the middle. This CDR3 spans 13 amino acids. Germline-derived CDR1 and CDR2 are MNHEY and SMNVEV (reference sequence). For the CDR3, the DNA is TGTGCCAGCAGTTCGAGGAATTACAATGAGCAGTTCTTC. Translating gives CASSSRNYNEQFF.

The J gene is TRBJ2-7, the V gene TRBV6-1, with TRBD1 as a possible D gene (6 bases). Trimming left V 1 base short and J 3 bases short, with 13 bases between. The V gene's germline CDR1 is MNHNS and CDR2 SASEGT. CDR3 length: 15 residues. CDR3 DNA sequence: TGTGCCAGCAGTGAAGAAGGGAGAGGGGGCTACGAGCAGTACTTC. Protein sequence: CASSEEGRGGYEQYF.

This chain joins TRBV27 and TRBJ2-2; 10 bases line up with TRBD1. The trim removed 5 bases at V and 5 bases at J, leaving 2 bases unmatched. Germline CDR1 and CDR2: MNHEY and SMNVEV (reference sequence). CDR3 length: 14 amino acids. The chain's CDR3 is CASSVDRGTGELFF. The CDR3 DNA reads as TGTGCCAGCAGTGTGGACAGGGGGACCGGGGAGCTGTTTTTT.

The chain is built from TRBV19 and TRBJ2-1; 7 nucleotides agree with TRBD1. The CDR3 has 15 amino acids. V lost 5 bases, J lost 3 bases, and 7 bases stayed unmatched. CDR1 and CDR2 from the germline V gene are LNHDA and SQIVND (reference sequence). This chain's CDR3 is CASSARQGHYNEQFF. The CDR3 region has the DNA TGTGCCAGTAGTGCACGACAGGGACACTACAATGAGCAGTTCTTC.

In its sample, this clone ranks as medium-sized (0.01 to 0.1%). This chain connects TRBV7-3 to TRBJ1-1; no clear D gene. This CDR3 region has 14 residues. Germline V lookup: CDR1 SGHTA, CDR2 FQGTGA. V lost 2 bases to trimming and J lost 2 bases, with 9 bases between them. The CDR3 is CASSLAGGNTEAFF. CDR3 coding DNA: TGTGCCAGCAGCTTAGCTGGCGGTAACACTGAAGCTTTCTTT.

The rearrangement links TRBV7-6 to TRBJ1-5, with 9 positions matching TRBD1. The CDR3 is 14 residues long. The germline V gene encodes CDR1 SGHVS and CDR2 FNYEAQ. Trimming at V came to 5 bases and at J to 4 bases, leaving 3 bases not matched to a gene. The CDR3 DNA sequence: TGTGCCAGCAGCCCGACAGGGGGAAATCAGCCCCAGCATTTT. Residues: CASSPTGGNQPQHF.

The rearrangement links TRBV27 to TRBJ2-1; a weak D match, TRBD1 (6 bases). The CDR3 covers 13 residues. CDR1 and CDR2 (germline): MNHEY, SMNVEV (reference sequence). The ends were cut back, 7 bases at V and 6 bases at J, with 13 bases in the middle. DNA for the CDR3: TGTGCCAGCAACATACTAGGGGGCAATGAGCAGTTCTTC. Translating it yields CASNILGGNEQFF.

The gene calls are TRBV9 and TRBJ1-2; no clear D. The V end lost 0 bases, the J end lost 2 bases, and 2 bases lay between the germline ends. The CDR3 spans 12 residues. CDR1 and CDR2 from the germline V gene are SGDLS and YYNGEE. The CDR3 DNA reads TGTGCCAGCAGCGTAGGGAACTATGGCTACACCTTC. Translation: CASSVGNYGYTF. Filled out from reference TRBV9 and TRBJ1-2, the complete variable domain reads DSGVTQTPKHLITATGQRVTLRCSPRSGDLSVYWYQQSLDQGLQFLIQYYNGEERAKGNILERFSAQQFPDLHSELNLSSLELGDSALYFCASSVGNYGYTFGSGTRLTVV.

The chain combines TRBV11-2 with TRBJ2-3; 12 nucleotides line up with TRBD2. The CDR3 runs to 17 residues. V was clipped by 2 bases and J by 5 bases; unmatched bases: 8. Germline assignment: CDR1 SGHAT and CDR2 FQNNGV. The CDR3 region is CASSLWASGGARDTQYF. CDR3 DNA sequence: TGTGCCAGCAGCTTATGGGCTAGCGGGGGGGCGAGAGATACGCAGTATTTT.

The V gene is TRBV7-9, the J gene TRBJ1-6; 7 bases align to TRBD1. The V gene's germline CDR1 is SEHNR and CDR2 FQNEAQ (reference sequence). With 5 bases clipped from V and 10 bases from J, the junction kept 8 bases outside the gene matches. The CDR3 runs to 14 residues. Here the CDR3 DNA reads TGTGCCAGCAGCGGCGACAGGGCGAGATCACCCCTCCACTTT. Its protein product is CASSGDRARSPLHF. Combining the CDR3 with reference TRBV7-9 and TRBJ1-6 gives the whole variable domain DTGVSQNPRHKITKRGQNVTFRCDPISEHNRLYWYRQTLGQGPEFLTYFQNEAQLEKSRLLSDRFSAERPKGSFSTLEIQRTEQGDSAMYLCASSGDRARSPLHFGNGTRLTVT.

CDR3 in DNA: TGTGCCAGCAGCTTACCGGGACAGATCTACGAGCAGTACTTC. Protein sequence: CASSLPGQIYEQYF. V and J are TRBV5-6 and TRBJ2-7; TRBD1 aligns across 7 bases. J was trimmed by 3 bases and V by 2 bases; bases with no gene match: 5. Per the germline V gene, CDR1 is SGHDT and CDR2 is YYEEEE. This CDR3 region has 14 residues.

The chain links TRBV7-9 to TRBJ2-1; 9 bases are a match to TRBD2. The CDR3 has 16 residues. Germline-derived CDR1 and CDR2 are SEHNR and FQNEAQ (reference sequence). V lost 5 bases, J lost 6 bases, and 11 bases stayed unmatched. CDR3 region: CASSHPTSGVFNEQFF. Here the CDR3 DNA reads TGTGCCAGCAGCCACCCGACTAGCGGCGTTTTCAATGAGCAGTTCTTC.

The V and J genes are TRBV5-4 and TRBJ1-2; D not resolved. The germline V gene encodes CDR1 SGHNT and CDR2 YYREEE (reference sequence). The CDR3 runs 14 residues. V shed 4 bases and J shed 5 bases, with 15 bases lying between them. The CDR3 DNA is TGTGCCAGCAGCGTGGGCGGGGTGGGTTATGGCTACACCTTC. This sequence encodes CASSVGGVGYGYTF.

The chain carries TRBV15 and TRBJ1-2; D is unclear. This CDR3 is built from 14 residues. Germline CDR1 is LNHNV and CDR2 is YYDKDF (reference sequence). Trimming left V 1 base short and J 8 bases short, with 14 bases between. Here the CDR3 DNA reads TGTGCCACCAGCAGAGTGGAGGGATCCGGGGGCTACACCTTC. It translates to CATSRVEGSGGYTF.

The chain couples TRBV9 to TRBJ1-1; maybe TRBD1 (6 bases). The V gene lost 4 bases and the J gene lost 1 base, with 11 bases spanning the gap. The CDR3 length is 14 residues. Looked up from germline, CDR1 is SGDLS and CDR2 is YYNGEE. CDR3 DNA sequence: TGTGCCAGCAGCCCGACAGGTAGGAACACTGAAGCTTTCTTT. It specifies CASSPTGRNTEAFF.

The rearrangement joins TRBV14 to TRBJ2-7; 10 bases align to TRBD2. CDR3 length: 15 amino acids. The trim removed 4 bases at V and 3 bases at J, leaving 6 bases unmatched. The V gene's germline CDR1 is SGHDN and CDR2 FVKESK. CDR3 sequence reads: CASSLYVAGGYEQYF. The CDR3 nucleotides read TGTGCCAGCAGCCTTTACGTAGCGGGGGGCTACGAGCAGTACTTC.

This clone was counted a few times. The rearrangement links TRBV27 to TRBJ2-1, with 7 positions matching TRBD2. With 5 bases clipped from V and 7 bases from J, the junction kept 5 bases outside the gene matches. The CDR3 loop spans 13 amino acids. CDR1 is MNHEY, CDR2 SMNVEV, per germline (reference sequence). The CDR3 DNA is TGTGCCAGCAGTCCCGGGACTAAAAATGAGCAGTTCTTC. It encodes CASSPGTKNEQFF.

Only one count was recorded for this clone. The CDR3 DNA follows: TGTGCCAGCAGCCTGGAGCGGACTCAAGAGACCCAGTACTTC. It translates to CASSLERTQETQYF. The chain has TRBV7-9 and TRBJ2-5; perhaps TRBD2 as D (5 bases). The germline V and J ends were trimmed by 5 bases and 2 bases, with 12 bases remaining between them. In germline, CDR1 is SEHNR, CDR2 FQNEAQ (reference sequence). The CDR3 loop spans 14 amino acids.

The chain joins TRBV5-1 to TRBJ2-1; no clear D. CDR1 is SGHRS, CDR2 YFSETQ, per germline. The V and J ends lost 0 bases and 0 bases respectively, with 7 bases between them. This CDR3 has 15 residues. DNA of the CDR3: TGCGCCAGCAGCTTGGACCCCCTCTCCTACAATGAGCAGTTCTTC. Amino acid sequence: CASSLDPLSYNEQFF.

This clone was counted a single time. This chain links TRBV6-6 with TRBJ1-3, with D possibly being TRBD1 (5 bases). The CDR3 covers 15 residues. The germline V gene encodes CDR1 MNHNY and CDR2 SVGAGI (reference sequence). The V gene lost 4 bases and the J gene lost 8 bases, with 18 bases spanning the gap. The DNA of the CDR3 is TGTGCCAGCAGTTTCATCCAGGGTACGGGGGACACCATATATTTT. Its translation: CASSFIQGTGDTIYF.

The V call is TRBV2, the J call TRBJ2-1; possible D gene TRBD1, 5 bases. V was cut by 5 bases and J by 6 bases, with 14 bases left in between. The CDR3 length is 14 residues. Germline V gene sequence: CDR1 SNHLY, CDR2 FYNNEI. CDR3 nucleotide sequence: TGTGCCAGCAGTCCCCAGGGAAGCCCCAATGAGCAGTTCTTC. It is translated as CASSPQGSPNEQFF.

The rearrangement uses TRBV4-1 and TRBJ2-7; D may be TRBD1 (5 bases). In germline, CDR1 is MGHRA, CDR2 YSYEKL. The length of the CDR3 is 15 residues. The V end was cut by 1 base, the J end by 7 bases, with 17 bases between. CDR3: CASSQAPRAWVEQYF. The DNA of the CDR3 is TGCGCCAGCAGCCAAGCCCCCAGGGCGTGGGTAGAGCAGTACTTC.

The V and J genes are TRBV2 and TRBJ2-7; a weak D match, TRBD2 (6 bases). Trimming shortened V by 8 bases and J by 2 bases, and 13 bases separated the two germline ends. The CDR3 length is 13 residues. Per the germline V gene, CDR1 is SNHLY and CDR2 is FYNNEI. The CDR3 sequence: CASLEGVAYEQYF. CDR3 nucleotides: TGTGCCAGCTTGGAGGGAGTAGCCTACGAGCAGTACTTC.